The 12 T cell receptor beta chains listed next were all sequenced from one sample in a study of T cell repertoires in cytomegalovirus infection. TCRdb passed the reads through MiXCR, listing each CDR3 protein once. The sample holds about 490,000 distinct CDR3 sequences, approximately 26% seen once. Specimen: PBMCs. Receptor source: a human donor in good health (CMV status not recorded). Some clones in this sample may be carry-over from other donors' samples.

This clonotype came up a few times. The chain uses TRBV7-2 and TRBJ2-5; D ambiguous. The CDR3 totals 14 residues. The V gene's germline CDR1 is SGHTA and CDR2 FQGNSA. Deletions cut 5 bases from V and 2 bases from J, with 12 bases between. CDR3 amino acids: CASSIPGPQETQYF. In DNA form, the CDR3 reads TGTGCCAGCAGCATCCCGGGCCCACAAGAGACCCAGTACTTC.

This clonotype occurred many times. V and J are TRBV11-2 and TRBJ2-4; maybe TRBD2 (5 bases). The CDR3 covers 17 residues. V lost 0 bases to trimming and J lost 1 base, with 13 bases between them. Germline lookup yields CDR1 SGHAT and CDR2 FQNNGV. CDR3 in amino acids: CASSLDHEGVAKNIQYF. In nucleotides, the CDR3 is TGTGCCAGCAGCTTAGATCATGAGGGAGTGGCCAAAAACATTCAGTACTTC.

This clonotype was seen more than once but under ten times. This rearrangement joins TRBV28 to TRBJ2-2; TRBD2 aligns across 9 bases. Losses at the gene ends were 5 bases for V and 3 bases for J; bases not matched to a gene: 4. CDR3 size: 15 residues. CDR1 MDHEN and CDR2 SYDVKM come from the germline V gene. The DNA of the CDR3 is TGTGCCAGCAGTGGGACTAGCAGGGACACCGGGGAGCTGTTTTTT. Translation: CASSGTSRDTGELFF.

The genes are TRBV7-8 and TRBJ2-2, with TRBD2 matching over 8 bases. The CDR3 covers 13 residues. Germline V gene data show CDR1 as SGHVS and CDR2 as FQNEAQ. J was trimmed by 7 bases and V by 4 bases; bases with no gene match: 2. The CDR3 sequence: CASSSLAGGELFF. The CDR3 nucleotides read TGTGCCAGCAGCTCGCTAGCGGGCGGGGAGCTGTTTTTT.

This clonotype was detected a few times. In DNA, the CDR3 is TGTGCCAGCAGTCTCTCGGGGGGGGGGTCTAACACGAGGCCCCAGCCCCAGCATTTT. This gives the protein CASSLSGGGSNTRPQPQHF. The J gene is TRBJ1-5, the V gene TRBV27; D may be TRBD1 (5 bases). The V gene lost 5 bases and the J gene lost 7 bases, with 30 bases spanning the gap. The CDR3 loop spans 19 amino acids. The V gene's germline CDR1 is MNHEY and CDR2 SMNVEV (reference sequence).

This rearrangement joins TRBV7-9 to TRBJ2-1; TRBD2 aligns across 12 bases. CDR3 size: 19 residues. Germline loops: CDR1 SEHNR, CDR2 FQNEAQ (reference sequence). The ends lost 5 bases at V and 4 bases at J; junction bases unmatched: 15. The CDR3 loop is CASSASSGRAEGAYNEQFF. The CDR3 coding sequence is TGTGCCAGCAGCGCTTCTAGCGGGAGGGCCGAGGGGGCATACAATGAGCAGTTCTTC.

This clonotype was counted between two and nine times. The chain joins TRBV7-9 to TRBJ2-1; 11 bases map to TRBD2. The CDR3 runs 17 residues. Germline CDR1 reads SEHNR; CDR2 reads FQNEAQ (reference sequence). Trimming took 1 base from V and 2 from J; bases not matched to a gene: 4. As DNA, the CDR3 is TGTGCCAGCAGCTTAGGCCTTAGCGGGAGGGCCTACAATGAGCAGTTCTTC. Translating it yields CASSLGLSGRAYNEQFF. Full variable domain (remainder filled in from reference TRBV7-9 and TRBJ2-1): DTGVSQNPRHKITKRGQNVTFRCDPISEHNRLYWYRQTLGQGPEFLTYFQNEAQLEKSRLLSDRFSAERPKGSFSTLEIQRTEQGDSAMYLCASSLGLSGRAYNEQFFGPGTRLTVL.

This clonotype appeared a few times. One end of the junction is discordant with germline, which a read error may explain. The chain is built from TRBV4-1 and TRBJ1-2; D is perhaps TRBD1 (6 bases). Germline-derived CDR1 and CDR2 are MGHRA and YSYEKL. The CDR3 runs 14 residues. This chain's CDR3 is CASSQLTGPYDYTF. Here the CDR3 DNA reads TGCGCCAGCAGCCAACTGACAGGTCCCTATGACTACACCTTC.

A few counts support this clonotype. V and J are TRBV12-3 or TRBV12-4 and TRBJ1-1; D not resolved. CDR3 length: 12 amino acids. V lost 6 bases and J 1 base, leaving 6 bases between the germline ends. The CDR3 DNA reads TGTGCCAGCAGGTACAGGAACACTGAAGCTTTCTTT. It encodes CASRYRNTEAFF.

This clonotype was recorded at least ten times. The chain links TRBV7-2 to TRBJ2-1; the D gene is possibly TRBD2 (6 bases). Trimming removed 7 bases from V and 5 bases from J, with 27 bases in between. Germline CDR1 and CDR2: SGHTA and FQGNSA. CDR3 length: 18 amino acids. The chain's CDR3 is CASTYPGTRGEPNNEQFF. DNA for the CDR3: TGTGCCAGCACCTACCCGGGGACTCGGGGCGAACCAAACAATGAGCAGTTCTTC.

This clonotype came up a few times. This chain uses TRBV28 with TRBJ1-5; 8 positions match TRBD1. The V and J ends lost 2 bases and 4 bases, in that order; junction bases with no gene match: 10. This CDR3 spans 17 amino acids. Germline CDR1 reads MDHEN; CDR2 reads SYDVKM. CDR3 in amino acids: CASSLPPRQGRNQPQHF. For the CDR3, the DNA is TGTGCCAGCAGTTTACCCCCTCGACAGGGGAGGAATCAGCCCCAGCATTTT.

This clonotype has ten or more counts. V usage is TRBV10-3 and J usage is TRBJ1-3; the D gene is possibly TRBD1 (6 bases). The CDR3 is made up of 13 amino acids. Germline lookup yields CDR1 ENHRY and CDR2 SYGVKD. V lost 8 bases to trimming and J lost 2 bases, with 10 bases between them. CDR3 residues: CAIVQGAGNTIYF. The CDR3, as DNA: TGTGCCATCGTACAGGGCGCTGGAAACACCATATATTTT.